This T cell receptor (beta chain) comes out of a study of shared clonotypes between healthy human individuals. Study findings and constraints: It was expected that sequencing depth would affect clonotype sharing among donors.

A deep-level run was used for the assay. TCRdb keeps only in-frame clones here, not all; method: immunoSEQ multiplex PCR. Here the sample spans 550,000 to 600,000 clones, 95% to 98% being singletons. On this clone itself: Its antigen is as yet unknown.

It was CD45RO-negative cells, positively selected for CCR7, that made up naive CD8 cells, with terminally differentiated effector memory CD45RA+ cells excluded. The germline V gene has CDR1 GTSNPN and CDR2 SVGIG (reference sequence). V lost 0 bases, J lost 0 bases, and 15 bases lay in between. The CDR3 runs to 16 residues. This TCR was recovered from a man aged 25-40 years in good health. Sequencing used naive CD8+ T cells sorted from blood. J is TRBJ2-7 and V is TRBV30, with D hard to call. The CDR3 DNA reads TGTGCCTGGAGTGTACGCGCAGGACCCCGCTCCTACGAGCAGTACTTC. Translating it yields CAWSVRAGPRSYEQYF.